The 2 T cell receptor beta chains listed next were all sequenced from one sample in a study of glioma-infiltrating T cells after dendritic cell vaccination (dated by TCRdb to about 2016). According to the study, the label for this sample's time point signals: after dendritic cell vaccination, including at tumor progression/relapse. To prepare the library, the immunoSEQ multiplex PCR assay was applied. Here the immuneACCESS table is served through TCRdb, limited to in-frame sequences with V and J called. Missing clones are a known gap in these copies; in checked studies unresolved V genes cover under half, and the rest lacks a known reason. For this sample there are around 100,000 clones; less than 90% appear just once. The ten top clones hold about 6.8% of the sample. The specimen comprised blood, sampled after dendritic cell vaccination. The origin of the receptors is a human donor with glioblastoma.

The chain employs TRBV30 and TRBJ1-2; maybe TRBD1 (6 bases). The CDR3 runs to 16 residues. V was clipped by 3 bases and J by 0 bases, with 17 bases between them. Germline CDR1 is GTSNPN and CDR2 is SVGIG (reference sequence). CDR3 residues: CAWSTTGSHPNYGYTF. In DNA form, the CDR3 reads TGTGCCTGGAGCACAACAGGGTCCCACCCTAACTATGGCTACACCTTC.

The V gene is TRBV5-1, the J gene TRBJ2-7, with TRBD1 identical over 7 bases. The CDR3 totals 16 residues. Germline V gene sequence: CDR1 SGHRS, CDR2 YFSETQ. V lost 0 bases, J lost 0 bases, and 6 bases stayed unmatched. The CDR3 region has the DNA TGCGCCAGCAGCTTGGAGGGGGCAGCCTTCTCCTACGAGCAGTACTTC. This translates into CASSLEGAAFSYEQYF.